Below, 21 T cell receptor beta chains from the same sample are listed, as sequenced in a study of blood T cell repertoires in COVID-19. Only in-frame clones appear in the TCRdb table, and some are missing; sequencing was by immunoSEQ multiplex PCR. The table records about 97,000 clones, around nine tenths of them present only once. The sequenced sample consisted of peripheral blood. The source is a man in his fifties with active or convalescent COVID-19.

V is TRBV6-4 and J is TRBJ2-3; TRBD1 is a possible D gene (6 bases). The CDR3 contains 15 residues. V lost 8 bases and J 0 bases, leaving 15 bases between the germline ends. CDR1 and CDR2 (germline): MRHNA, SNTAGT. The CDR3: CASSGQPTSTDTQYF. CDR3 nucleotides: TGTGCCAGCTCAGGACAGCCGACTAGCACAGATACGCAGTATTTT.

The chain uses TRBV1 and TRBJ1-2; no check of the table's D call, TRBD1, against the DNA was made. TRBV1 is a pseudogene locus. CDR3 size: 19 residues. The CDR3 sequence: CTSSQQFPGQRLTNYGYTF. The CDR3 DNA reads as TGCACCAGCAGCCAACAATTTCCGGGACAGCGCCTAACTAACTATGGCTACACCTTC.

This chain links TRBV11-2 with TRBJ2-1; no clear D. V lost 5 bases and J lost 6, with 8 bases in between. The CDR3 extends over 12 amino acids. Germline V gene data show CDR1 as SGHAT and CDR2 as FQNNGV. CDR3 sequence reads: CASSLLVNEQFF. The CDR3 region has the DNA TGTGCCAGCAGCCTCTTAGTCAATGAGCAGTTCTTC. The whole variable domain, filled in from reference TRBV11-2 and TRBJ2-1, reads EAGVAQSPRYKIIEKRQSVAFWCNPISGHATLYWYQQILGQGPKLLIQFQNNGVVDDSQLPKDRFSAERLKGVDSTLKIQPAKLEDSAVYLCASSLLVNEQFFGPGTRLTVL.

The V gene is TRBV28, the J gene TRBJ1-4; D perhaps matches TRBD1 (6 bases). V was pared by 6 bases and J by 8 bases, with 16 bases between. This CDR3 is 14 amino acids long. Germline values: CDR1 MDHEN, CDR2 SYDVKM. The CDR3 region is CASSRGQSSEKLFF. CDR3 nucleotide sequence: TGTGCCAGCAGCCGCGGACAGAGCTCAGAAAAACTGTTTTTT.

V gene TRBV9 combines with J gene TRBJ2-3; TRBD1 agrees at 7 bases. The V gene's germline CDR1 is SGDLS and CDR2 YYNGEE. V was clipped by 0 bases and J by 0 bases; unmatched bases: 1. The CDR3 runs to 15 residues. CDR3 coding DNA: TGTGCCAGCAGCGTAGGGGACAGTAGCACAGATACGCAGTATTTT. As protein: CASSVGDSSTDTQYF.

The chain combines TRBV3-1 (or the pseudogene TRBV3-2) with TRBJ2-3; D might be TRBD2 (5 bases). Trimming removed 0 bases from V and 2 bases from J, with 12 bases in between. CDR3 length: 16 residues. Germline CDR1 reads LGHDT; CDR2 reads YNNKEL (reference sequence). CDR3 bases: TGTGCCAGCAGCCAAGATGGACTTAGCCTCACAGATACGCAGTATTTT. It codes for CASSQDGLSLTDTQYF.

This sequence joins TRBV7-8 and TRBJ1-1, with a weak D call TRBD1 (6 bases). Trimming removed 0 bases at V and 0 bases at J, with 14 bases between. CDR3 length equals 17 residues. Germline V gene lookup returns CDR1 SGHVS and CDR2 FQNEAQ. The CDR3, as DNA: TGTGCCAGCAGCTTAGCGATCTCCCAGGGGCTGAACACTGAAGCTTTCTTT. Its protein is CASSLAISQGLNTEAFF. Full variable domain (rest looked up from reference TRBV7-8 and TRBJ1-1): GAGVSQSPRYKVAKRGQDVALRCDPISGHVSLFWYQQALGQGPEFLTYFQNEAQLDKSGLPSDRFFAERPEGSVSTLKIQRTQQEDSAVYLCASSLAISQGLNTEAFFGQGTRLTVV.

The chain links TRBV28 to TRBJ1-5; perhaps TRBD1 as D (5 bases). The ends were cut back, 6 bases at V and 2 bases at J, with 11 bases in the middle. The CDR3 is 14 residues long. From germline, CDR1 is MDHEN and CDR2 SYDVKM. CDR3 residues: CASREGLGNQPQHF. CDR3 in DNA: TGTGCCAGCAGGGAGGGGTTGGGCAATCAGCCCCAGCATTTT.

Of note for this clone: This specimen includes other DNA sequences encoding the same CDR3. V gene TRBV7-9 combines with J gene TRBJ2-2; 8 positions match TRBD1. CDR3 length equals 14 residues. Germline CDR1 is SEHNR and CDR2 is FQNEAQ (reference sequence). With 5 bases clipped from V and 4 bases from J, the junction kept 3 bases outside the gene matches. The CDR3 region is CASSRQGRTGELFF. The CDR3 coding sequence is TGTGCCAGCAGCCGACAGGGGCGCACCGGGGAGCTGTTTTTT.

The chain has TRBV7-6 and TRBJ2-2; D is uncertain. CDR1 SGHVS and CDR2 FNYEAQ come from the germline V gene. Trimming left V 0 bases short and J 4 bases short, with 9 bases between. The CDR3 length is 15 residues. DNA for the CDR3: TGTGCCAGCAGCTTAGCCAGTCAGTTCACCGGGGAGCTGTTTTTT. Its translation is CASSLASQFTGELFF.

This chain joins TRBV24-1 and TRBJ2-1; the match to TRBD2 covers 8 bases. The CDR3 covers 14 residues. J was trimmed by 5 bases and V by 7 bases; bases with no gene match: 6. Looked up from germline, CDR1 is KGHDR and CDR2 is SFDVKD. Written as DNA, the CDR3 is TGTGCCACCAGCCTAGCGGGTTTTAACAATGAGCAGTTCTTC. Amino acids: CATSLAGFNNEQFF.

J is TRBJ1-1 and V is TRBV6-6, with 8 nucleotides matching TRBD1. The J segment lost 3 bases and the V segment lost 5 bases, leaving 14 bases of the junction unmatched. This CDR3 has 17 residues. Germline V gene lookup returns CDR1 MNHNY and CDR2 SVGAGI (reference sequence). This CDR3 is CASSQTVVQGAHTEAFF. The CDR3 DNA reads TGTGCCAGCAGTCAGACCGTTGTGCAGGGGGCTCACACTGAAGCTTTCTTT.

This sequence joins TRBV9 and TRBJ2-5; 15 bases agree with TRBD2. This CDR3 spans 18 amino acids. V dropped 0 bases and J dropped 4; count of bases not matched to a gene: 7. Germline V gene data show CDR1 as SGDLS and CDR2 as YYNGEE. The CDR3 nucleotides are TGTGCCAGCAGCGTAGGCGGACTAGCGGGGGGGAGCAGAGAGACCCAGTACTTC. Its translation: CASSVGGLAGGSRETQYF.

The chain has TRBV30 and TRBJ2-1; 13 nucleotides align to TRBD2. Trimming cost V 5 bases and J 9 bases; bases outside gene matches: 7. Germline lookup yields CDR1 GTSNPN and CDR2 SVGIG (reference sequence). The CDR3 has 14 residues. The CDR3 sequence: CAWLLAGGPGEQFF. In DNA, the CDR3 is TGTGCCTGGCTACTAGCGGGGGGGCCCGGTGAGCAGTTCTTC.

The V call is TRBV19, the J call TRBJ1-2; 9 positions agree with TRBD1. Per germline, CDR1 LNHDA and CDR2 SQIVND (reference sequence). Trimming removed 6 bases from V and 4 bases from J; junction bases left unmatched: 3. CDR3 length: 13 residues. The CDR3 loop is CASRVGQGYGYTF. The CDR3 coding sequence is TGTGCCAGTAGAGTGGGACAGGGCTATGGCTACACCTTC.

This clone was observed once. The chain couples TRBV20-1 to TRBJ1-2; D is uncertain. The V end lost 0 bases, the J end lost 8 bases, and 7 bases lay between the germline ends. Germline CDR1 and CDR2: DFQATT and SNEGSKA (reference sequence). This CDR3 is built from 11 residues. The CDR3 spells CSARDPGGYTF. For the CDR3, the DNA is TGCAGTGCTAGAGATCCGGGGGGCTACACCTTC.

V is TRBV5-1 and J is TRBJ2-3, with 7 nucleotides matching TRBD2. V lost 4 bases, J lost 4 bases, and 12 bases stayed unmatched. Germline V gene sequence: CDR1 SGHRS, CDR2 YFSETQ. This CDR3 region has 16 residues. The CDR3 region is CASSTLGGLGADTQYF. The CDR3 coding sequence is TGCGCCAGCAGCACCTTGGGAGGGCTTGGGGCAGATACGCAGTATTTT.

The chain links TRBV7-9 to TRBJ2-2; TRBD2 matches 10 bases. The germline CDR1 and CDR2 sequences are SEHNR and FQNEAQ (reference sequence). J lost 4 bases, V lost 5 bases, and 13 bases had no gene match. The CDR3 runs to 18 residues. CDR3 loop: CASSPGPRLAGATGELFF. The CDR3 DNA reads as TGTGCCAGCAGCCCAGGACCTAGGCTAGCGGGGGCCACCGGGGAGCTGTTTTTT.

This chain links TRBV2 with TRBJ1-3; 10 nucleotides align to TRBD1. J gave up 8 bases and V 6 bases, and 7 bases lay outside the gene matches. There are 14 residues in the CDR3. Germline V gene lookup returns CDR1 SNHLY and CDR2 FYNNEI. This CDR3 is CASREGQGSDTIYF. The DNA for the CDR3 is TGTGCCAGCAGAGAGGGACAGGGGAGCGACACCATATATTTT.

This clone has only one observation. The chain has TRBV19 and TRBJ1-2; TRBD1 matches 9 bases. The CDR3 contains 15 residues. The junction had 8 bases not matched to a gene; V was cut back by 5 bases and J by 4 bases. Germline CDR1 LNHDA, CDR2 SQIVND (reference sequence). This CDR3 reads CASSPTGGAGYGYTF. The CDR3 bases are TGTGCCAGTAGTCCCACAGGGGGCGCGGGCTATGGCTACACCTTC.

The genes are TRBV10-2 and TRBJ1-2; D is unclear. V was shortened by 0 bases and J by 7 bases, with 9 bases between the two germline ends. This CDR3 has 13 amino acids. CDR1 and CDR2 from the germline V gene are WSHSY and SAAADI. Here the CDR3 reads CASSESRERGYTF. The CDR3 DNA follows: TGCGCCAGCAGTGAGTCGAGGGAGCGTGGCTACACCTTC.